The 9 T cell receptor beta chains below all came from one sample that was sequenced in a study of shared clonotypes between healthy human individuals. Terminally differentiated effector memory CD45RA+ cells were excluded by CCR7 positive selection of CD45RO-negative cells. Method: immunoSEQ multiplex PCR; TCRdb's copy keeps in-frame clones and lacks some. Among some 2.1 million clones listed, approximately 94% were seen once. What was sequenced was naive CD8+ T cells sorted from blood. These TCRs come from a man in his late teens or twenties in good health.

This clone was recorded once. The rearrangement uses TRBV6-1 and TRBJ1-2; TRBD1 matches at 9 bases. The CDR3 contains 15 residues. V shed 4 bases, J shed 5 bases, and the junction held 8 bases outside the gene matches. Looked up from germline, CDR1 is MNHNS and CDR2 is SASEGT. The CDR3 nucleotides are TGTGCCAGCAGTGGGACAGGGGCCCTCTCTTATGGCTACACCTTC. Protein: CASSGTGALSYGYTF.

This clone has just a few counts. Other DNA sequences in this sample translate to the same CDR3. The rearrangement uses TRBV2 and TRBJ1-2; no clear D. The V end lost 2 bases, the J end lost 6 bases, and 10 bases lay between the germline ends. This CDR3 spans 13 amino acids. Germline CDR1 reads SNHLY; CDR2 reads FYNNEI. This chain's CDR3 is CASSERAGNGYTF. The CDR3 coding sequence is TGTGCCAGCAGTGAAAGGGCGGGAAATGGCTACACCTTC.

V is TRBV5-4 and J is TRBJ2-2; 8 nucleotides match TRBD2. The ends lost 0 bases at V and 8 bases at J; junction bases unmatched: 0. Germline V gene sequence: CDR1 SGHNT, CDR2 YYREEE (reference sequence). The CDR3 runs to 13 residues. CDR3 nucleotides: TGTGCCAGCAGCTTGGGACTAGCGGGGGAGCTGTTTTTT. This translates into CASSLGLAGELFF.

The chain links TRBV6-5 to TRBJ1-3, with 7 bases identical to TRBD1. CDR3 length: 16 amino acids. Germline V gene data show CDR1 as MNHEY and CDR2 as SVGAGI. With V trimmed by 2 bases and J by 0 bases, 4 bases remained unmatched. The CDR3 is CASSYEQGLSGNTIYF. CDR3 bases: TGTGCCAGCAGTTACGAACAGGGGCTCTCTGGAAACACCATATATTTT.

The V call is TRBV7-8, the J call TRBJ2-3, with D perhaps matching TRBD2 (5 bases). Germline-derived CDR1 and CDR2 are SGHVS and FQNEAQ. Deletions cut 2 bases from V and 6 bases from J, with 15 bases between. The CDR3 is 15 amino acids. CDR3 region: CASSLLAHSVDTQYF. The CDR3 DNA follows: TGTGCCAGCAGCTTACTAGCCCACTCCGTCGATACGCAGTATTTT.

This sequence joins TRBV7-9 and TRBJ2-1; a possible D gene is TRBD1 (6 bases). The CDR3 sequence is 19 residues long. The germline CDR1 and CDR2 sequences are SEHNR and FQNEAQ (reference sequence). The germline V and J ends were trimmed by 5 bases and 4 bases, with 27 bases remaining between them. CDR3 in DNA: TGTGCCAGCAGCCAAATAAGGACAGAATCCTTGATCCCTTACAATGAGCAGTTCTTC. Amino acid sequence: CASSQIRTESLIPYNEQFF.

Details on this clone: The same CDR3 can be traced to other DNA sequences in this sample. This chain links TRBV27 with TRBJ2-1, with 12 nucleotides matching TRBD2. Germline CDR1 is MNHEY and CDR2 is SMNVEV (reference sequence). Germline trimming cut 3 bases from V and 4 bases from J; bases unmatched to any gene: 1. The CDR3 covers 15 residues. CDR3 in amino acids: CASSFLAGGYNEQFF. The CDR3 bases are TGTGCCAGCAGTTTCCTAGCGGGAGGGTACAATGAGCAGTTCTTC.

CDR3 in amino acids: CAIGWETEQFF. Here the CDR3 DNA reads TGTGCCATCGGGTGGGAGACTGAGCAGTTCTTC. V gene TRBV10-3 combines with J gene TRBJ2-1; D perhaps matches TRBD2 (5 bases). The germline CDR1 and CDR2 sequences are ENHRY and SYGVKD. The CDR3 is 11 amino acids. The V and J ends lost 8 bases and 9 bases respectively, with 11 bases between them.

The chain is built from TRBV6-5 and TRBJ2-5, with 11 bases that match TRBD2. Per germline, CDR1 MNHEY and CDR2 SVGAGI. This CDR3 has 16 residues. Trimming took 0 bases from V and 5 from J; bases not matched to a gene: 5. Here the CDR3 DNA reads TGTGCCAGCAGTTACTCTACTAGCGGGGGTTTGGAGACCCAGTACTTC. Its translation: CASSYSTSGGLETQYF.